This TCR beta chain was captured by sequencing in a study of cytomegalovirus exposure and HLA in healthy donors. Concerning this clone itself: Its antigen remains unknown.

The PCR was carried out with 60 Vbeta primers and 13 Jbeta primers. Assay: immunoSEQ multiplex PCR; the TCRdb copy retains only in-frame clones and omits some. Altogether around 170,000 clones are present, 81% being singletons, with the ten largest covering 3.8%. The germline gives CDR1 LNHDA, CDR2 SQIVND (reference sequence). The CDR3 sequence is 14 residues long. With 7 bases removed from V and 0 bases from J, the gap between germline ends came to 12 bases. Study-wide results and caveats: The classifier reportedly diagnosed cytomegalovirus status with high sensitivity and specificity. Analyzed later, most CMV-associated TCR beta chains appeared HLA-restricted.

Sequenced material: PBMCs. V is TRBV19 and J is TRBJ1-2; possibly TRBD1 for D (5 bases). The sequence was collected from a man over 45 in good health and CMV-seronegative. The CDR3 nucleotides read TGTGCCAGTACCGGGGGGGGAGCTAACTATGGCTACACCTTC. Its protein product is CASTGGGANYGYTF. The full variable domain, its missing parts supplied by reference TRBV19 and TRBJ1-2, is DGGITQSPKYLFRKEGQNVTLSCEQNLNHDAMYWYRQDPGQGLRLIYYSQIVNDFQKGDIAEGYSVSREKKESFPLTVTSAQKNPTAFYLCASTGGGANYGYTFGSGTRLTVV.